The 14 T cell receptor beta chains in this list originate from one sample, sequenced in a study of blood T cell repertoires in COVID-19. The repertoire was sequenced with immunoSEQ multiplex PCR; TCRdb's copy has only in-frame clones and lacks some. The sample records over 130,000 clones, about four fifths being singletons. The sequencing sample was made of peripheral blood. The receptors come from a man between 70 and 80 years old with acute or convalescent COVID-19.

This chain joins TRBV5-1 and TRBJ2-3; 8 positions match TRBD1. The V segment lost 4 bases and the J segment 3 bases; nucleotides outside the gene matches: 10. CDR1 and CDR2 (germline): SGHRS, YFSETQ. The CDR3 covers 16 residues. The CDR3 loop reads CASSAPGTGYTDTQYF. In DNA, the CDR3 is TGCGCCAGCAGCGCCCCCGGGACAGGTTATACAGATACGCAGTATTTT.

This chain links TRBV19 with TRBJ2-2; TRBD1 agrees at 8 bases. V shed 7 bases and J 7 bases; nucleotides not matched to a gene: 11. This CDR3 region has 15 residues. Germline V gene data show CDR1 as LNHDA and CDR2 as SQIVND (reference sequence). For the CDR3, the DNA is TGTGCCAGTACTACTCTGGACAGGGAAGGCGGGGAGCTGTTTTTT. This sequence encodes CASTTLDREGGELFF.

The sample holds many counts of this clone. J is TRBJ2-1 and V is TRBV5-1, with 7 positions matching TRBD2. With 0 bases clipped from V and 6 bases from J, the junction kept 15 bases outside the gene matches. Germline V CDR1 and CDR2: SGHRS, YFSETQ. The CDR3 consists of 18 residues. This CDR3 is CASSLGYGEGRLSNEQFF. CDR3 nucleotides: TGCGCCAGCAGCTTGGGGTACGGGGAGGGGAGGCTTAGCAATGAGCAGTTCTTC.

J is TRBJ1-1 and V is TRBV7-2; D is unclear. Germline V gene sequence: CDR1 SGHTA, CDR2 FQGNSA. This CDR3 spans 13 amino acids. Trimming pared 5 bases from V and 0 bases from J, leaving 7 bases between. This CDR3 is CASSPHMNTEAFF. The CDR3 coding sequence is TGTGCCAGCAGCCCTCACATGAACACTGAAGCTTTCTTT.

The chain carries TRBV12-5 and TRBJ2-3; TRBD2 is a possible D gene (5 bases). Looked up from germline, CDR1 is LGHNT and CDR2 is FRNRAP. V was clipped by 6 bases and J by 6 bases, with 16 bases between them. CDR3 length: 14 residues. The CDR3 DNA reads TGTGCTAGTGGGAGAGACGCGGGTGTGGATACGCAGTATTTT. Translating gives CASGRDAGVDTQYF.

The rearrangement uses TRBV7-3 and TRBJ2-5, with D hard to call. This CDR3 is built from 13 residues. Between the trimmed V and J ends, which lost 4 bases and 4 bases, there was a span of 10 bases. Per germline, CDR1 SGHTA and CDR2 FQGTGA. The DNA for the CDR3 is TGTGCCAGCAGCTCCGGATCTAGAGAGACCCAGTACTTC. This sequence encodes CASSSGSRETQYF.

The rearrangement uses TRBV3-1 (or the pseudogene TRBV3-2) and TRBJ1-1; D gene unclear. CDR3 length: 14 residues. Deletions cut 8 bases from V and 0 bases from J, with 13 bases between. Per germline, CDR1 LGHDT and CDR2 YNNKEL (reference sequence). CDR3 coding DNA: TGTGCCAGCCAACGGGGTTCGATGAACACTGAAGCTTTCTTT. Translated, it gives CASQRGSMNTEAFF.

The rearrangement links TRBV28 to TRBJ1-2; tentative D call: TRBD1 (6 bases). V was clipped by 5 bases and J by 4 bases, with 11 bases between them. CDR3 length equals 13 residues. Germline V gene sequence: CDR1 MDHEN, CDR2 SYDVKM. CDR3 loop: CASSGRRGYGYTF. The CDR3 nucleotides are TGTGCCAGCAGTGGGCGCAGGGGCTATGGCTACACCTTC.

The rearrangement links TRBV28 to TRBJ2-5, with 14 bases aligning to TRBD2. The V gene end was trimmed by 2 bases and the J gene end by 5 bases; junction bases not matched to a gene: 4. From germline, CDR1 is MDHEN and CDR2 SYDVKM. The CDR3 contains 16 residues. CDR3 amino acids: CASSLGTSGGRETQYF. CDR3 DNA: TGTGCCAGCAGTTTAGGGACTAGCGGGGGAAGGGAGACCCAGTACTTC.

The rearrangement links TRBV5-1 to TRBJ1-2; maybe TRBD1 (6 bases). The V gene's germline CDR1 is SGHRS and CDR2 YFSETQ. V was shortened by 4 bases and J by 6 bases, with 19 bases between the two germline ends. The CDR3 has 15 amino acids. CDR3 nucleotide sequence: TGCGCCAGCAGCCCCGGCGGGGGCAGGGCGGATGGCTACACCTTC. This codes for CASSPGGGRADGYTF.

V gene TRBV25-1 combines with J gene TRBJ1-1; D unresolved. The CDR3 is 15 residues long. Trimming removed 1 base at V and 0 bases at J, with 9 bases between. Germline V gene data show CDR1 as MGHDK and CDR2 as SYGVNS. The CDR3 is CASSELGSLNTEAFF. DNA for the CDR3: TGTGCCAGCAGTGAATTGGGCAGCTTGAACACTGAAGCTTTCTTT.

The chain employs TRBV30 and TRBJ1-6; D gene unclear. V lost 2 bases and J lost 6, with 17 bases in between. The CDR3 has 16 amino acids. Germline CDR1 GTSNPN, CDR2 SVGIG (reference sequence). CDR3 protein: CAWSQIRDLSNSPLHF. In nucleotides, the CDR3 is TGTGCCTGGAGTCAAATCCGGGATCTAAGTAATTCACCCCTCCACTTT.

The V gene is TRBV27, the J gene TRBJ1-2, with D possibly being TRBD1 (6 bases). Trimming pared 8 bases from V and 2 bases from J, leaving 15 bases between. Per germline, CDR1 MNHEY and CDR2 SMNVEV (reference sequence). This CDR3 contains 14 residues. The CDR3 bases are TGTGCCAGCCAACCGGGGGGGCGGAACTATGGCTACACCTTC. Residues: CASQPGGRNYGYTF.

The V call is TRBV5-1, the J call TRBJ1-6; the D is unclear. This CDR3 has 15 residues. V was trimmed by 5 bases and J by 0 bases, leaving 9 bases between them. CDR1 and CDR2 (germline): SGHRS, YFSETQ. CDR3 bases: TGCGCCAGCAGTGAGGGCCGCTCCTATAATTCACCCCTCCACTTT. This sequence encodes CASSEGRSYNSPLHF. The full variable domain, completed using reference TRBV5-1 and TRBJ1-6, is KAGVTQTPRYLIKTRGQQVTLSCSPISGHRSVSWYQQTPGQGLQFLFEYFSETQRNKGNFPGRFSGRQFSNSRSEMNVSTLELGDSALYLCASSEGRSYNSPLHFGNGTRLTVT.